This section outlines one TCR beta chain sequence together with its context. This clonotype was seen at least ten times. Its antigen is still unknown. Base-call qualities are not available, and no considerably larger clone is one nucleotide away. According to the germline V gene (reference sequence), CDR1 reads DFQATT and CDR2 reads SNEGSKA. There are 13 amino acids in the CDR3, from cysteine to phenylalanine inclusive. Just CDR3 DNA is preserved here, 39 bases in frame from base 1. At the junction V is shortened by 0 bases and J by 4 bases, with 6 bases in between. The time point label for this specimen denotes: second blood draw from one MS patient after hematopoietic stem cell transplantation. TCR beta repertoires were profiled from peripheral blood of roughly 13 young patients with multiple sclerosis to demonstrate the VDJtools post-analysis software. Multiple sclerosis patients were children and adolescents aged 6 to 15 years.

Library preparation was by PCR. The instrument given in TCRdb is Illumina HiSeq 2500. To reduce PCR and sequencing biases, unique molecular identifiers were built into the TCR beta cDNA libraries. Roughly 0.5 million cDNA molecules were obtained per 1 to 10 million input T cells, so each molecule approximated one T cell. Patient libraries were prepared and sequenced with the same protocol used for the earlier healthy control dataset. Within a given batch, samples were prepared together, multiplexed and sequenced on the same HiSeq lane. As for the original processing: Raw barcoded reads were processed with MIGEC, discarding single-read molecular identifier groups before consensus assembly and CDR3 extraction. VDJtools was used for post-analysis of the clonotype tables, with diversity normalized by down-sampling every dataset to the smallest sample size. In repertoire overlap clustering, CDR3 amino acid sequences, but not nucleotide sequences, were matched to correct batch-related cross-sample contamination. TCRdb handled the public reads itself, with Q25 trimming in fastp and clone calling in MiXCR, and kept productive beta chains. Rows are unified per CDR3 protein, each entry keeping the most common DNA and genes. Here the V and J calls rest on TCRdb's processing, not on the authors' analysis. This sample lists 150,000 to 200,000 distinct CDR3 sequences; 36% were detected once. The top ten clones comprise around 30% of the sample.

The record originates from a study of post-analysis software for immune sequencing data (dated by TCRdb to 2014 to 2015). The study in broad terms: The recorded disease courses included relapsing-remitting, secondary progressive and progressive-relapsing multiple sclerosis, and some patients had no subtype annotation. A subset of samples was prepared in parallel using single-end sample barcoding, then pooled and co-amplified after Illumina adapter ligation. Patient repertoires were compared against roughly 12 previously published healthy control repertoires from donors aged about 6 to 27 years.

The paper as a whole reports these results and caveats: Strong co-clustering of samples prepared in the same batch was shown by direct clustering with F measure, prompting a batch-effect correction. Multiple sclerosis patients had significantly lower normalized Chao1 diversity than controls, a result that suggests substantial peripheral T-cell clonal expansion. Four to six TRBV segments, including TRBV5-6, TRBV5-1 and TRBV20-1, were significantly more frequent in patients than controls. The multiple sclerosis patient group was slightly younger than the control group.

This clonotype was obtained from a girl aged 5-17 years with multiple sclerosis. Donor details come from another sample of the same person, matched by shared clones. The chain links TRBV20-1 with TRBJ1-4, with no confident D gene call. The specimen was blood, collected after autologous hematopoietic stem cell transplantation. The CDR3 protein: CSARDLDNEKLFF. In nucleotides, the sequence is TGCAGTGCTAGAGATTTGGATAATGAAAAACTGTTTTTT.